A selection of T cell receptor beta chains follows, all from one sample in a study of blood T cell repertoires in COVID-19. Some clones are missing from TCRdb's copy, which holds only in-frame ones; the method was immunoSEQ multiplex PCR. Of about 26,000 clones listed, 80% to 95% are singletons. Input material: peripheral blood. Every receptor here comes from a human donor in a cohort sampled during active COVID-19. The CDR3 runs from the conserved cysteine through the conserved F or W. Each record gives: clone size, J gene, V gene, D gene, CDR3 protein, CDR3 DNA. The D gene is left open where the match is weak. Where a row states a size, it is once, few, many or the class of an expanded clone; other rows omit it.

>NA|TRBJ2-7|TRBV28|TRBD1
CASSFGTGSYEQYF
TGTGCCAGCAGTTTTGGGACAGGCTCCTACGAGCAGTACTTC
>few|TRBJ1-3|TRBV15|TRBD1
CATSRGGTGASSGNTIYF
TGTGCCACCAGCAGAGGTGGGACAGGGGCGAGCTCTGGAAACACCATATATTTT
>NA|TRBJ1-3|TRBV9|NA
CASSVAGSSLNTIYF
TGTGCCAGCAGCGTAGCCGGGTCCTCCTTGAACACCATATATTTT
>NA|TRBJ2-3|TRBV5-1|TRBD2
CASSLAQRGASTDTQYF
TGCGCCAGCAGCTTGGCCCAGCGGGGGGCTAGCACAGATACGCAGTATTTT
>NA|TRBJ2-4|TRBV29-1|TRBD1
CSVVPGQGIGNIQYF
TGCAGCGTAGTTCCGGGACAGGGGATCGGAAACATTCAGTACTTC
>NA|TRBJ1-4|TRBV7-9|NA
CASSFPEEKLFF
TGTGCCAGCAGCTTCCCTGAGGAAAAACTGTTTTTT
>NA|TRBJ2-2|TRBV19|NA
CASSEVGRAGELFF
TGTGCCAGTAGTGAGGTCGGTAGAGCCGGGGAGCTGTTTTTT
>once|TRBJ1-1|TRBV19|TRBD1
CASSLTGDTEAFF
TGTGCCAGTAGTCTGACAGGGGACACTGAAGCTTTCTTT
>NA|TRBJ1-3|TRBV7-9|NA
CASSSAGWGNTIYF
TGTGCCAGCAGCTCGGCGGGATGGGGAAACACCATATATTTT
>few|TRBJ2-7|TRBV25-1|NA
CASSESGTSSYEQYF
TGTGCCAGCAGTGAATCGGGGACTTCATCCTACGAGCAGTACTTC
>NA|TRBJ1-3|TRBV3-1/TRBV3-2|TRBD1
CASSPGTGARGNTIYF
TGTGCCAGCAGCCCCGGGACAGGGGCGCGTGGAAACACCATATATTTT
>NA|TRBJ1-2|TRBV28|NA
CASSSPPGRGYGYTF
TGTGCCAGCAGTTCGCCCCCGGGCCGGGGCTATGGCTACACCTTC
>NA|TRBJ2-1|TRBV9|TRBD2
CASSVGAGALNEQFF
TGTGCCAGCAGCGTAGGAGCGGGGGCGCTCAATGAGCAGTTCTTC
>once|TRBJ2-7|TRBV6-5|NA
CASSSIDISYEQYF
TGTGCCAGCAGTTCCATCGACATATCCTACGAGCAGTACTTC
>NA|TRBJ2-3|TRBV5-1|NA
CASSLARIGMGTDTQYF
TGCGCCAGCAGCTTGGCGCGCATCGGGATGGGCACAGATACGCAGTATTTT
>NA|TRBJ1-4|TRBV9|NA
CASSVELGGNEKLFF
TGTGCCAGCAGCGTAGAATTGGGAGGTAATGAAAAACTGTTTTTT
>NA|TRBJ2-2|TRBV7-8|NA
CASSSQSQGRNTGELFF
TGTGCCAGCAGCTCTCAATCGCAGGGGCGGAACACCGGGGAGCTGTTTTTT
>NA|TRBJ2-3|TRBV2|NA
CASSGFPGQSRGTDTQYF
TGTGCCAGCAGTGGTTTCCCGGGACAAAGCAGGGGCACAGATACGCAGTATTTT
>NA|TRBJ2-7|TRBV2|TRBD2
CASGRSGGAYEQYF
TGTGCCAGCGGACGGAGCGGGGGGGCCTACGAGCAGTACTTC
>NA|TRBJ2-3|TRBV5-6|NA
CASSLAIVGASTDTQYF
TGTGCCAGCAGCTTGGCCATAGTGGGGGCTAGCACAGATACGCAGTATTTT
>NA|TRBJ2-5|TRBV6-5|TRBD1
CASFIRRGETQYF
TGTGCCAGTTTCATACGCAGGGGGGAGACCCAGTACTTC
>NA|TRBJ2-1|TRBV5-1|TRBD2
CASSRTSGAYNEQFF
TGCGCCAGCAGCAGGACTAGCGGAGCCTACAATGAGCAGTTCTTC
>NA|TRBJ1-1|TRBV11-2|NA
CASSTGQNTEAFF
TGTGCCAGCAGCACGGGACAGAACACTGAAGCTTTCTTT
>NA|TRBJ1-1|TRBV11-3|NA
CASTKREGRENTEAFF
TGTGCCAGCACCAAAAGGGAGGGTCGGGAGAACACTGAAGCTTTCTTT
>NA|TRBJ2-7|TRBV19|TRBD1
CASSAGTGLYEQYF
TGTGCCAGCTCCGCGGGGACAGGGTTGTACGAGCAGTACTTC
>NA|TRBJ1-5|TRBV6-5|TRBD1
CASSLYRGGNQPQHF
TGTGCCAGCAGTCTATACAGGGGTGGCAATCAGCCCCAGCATTTT
>NA|TRBJ1-2|TRBV25-1|NA
CASSEGGTNYGYTF
TGTGCCAGCAGTGAAGGCGGAACTAACTATGGCTACACCTTC
>NA|TRBJ2-1|TRBV6-6|NA
CASSSLTKHNEQFF
TGTGCCAGCAGTTCCCTGACAAAACACAATGAGCAGTTCTTC
>NA|TRBJ2-1|TRBV5-4|TRBD2
CASSSASSGGGYNEQFF
TGTGCCAGCAGCAGCGCATCTAGCGGGGGGGGATACAATGAGCAGTTCTTC
>NA|TRBJ2-7|TRBV2|NA
CASIPPQGGGDASYEQYF
TGTGCCAGCATCCCTCCCCAGGGGGGCGGTGACGCCTCCTACGAGCAGTACTTC